These 32 T cell receptor beta chains were sequenced from one sample in a study of regulatory T cells in long-lasting Graves disease. Time point reported: persistent/refractory GD, antithyroid drugs over 5 years with positive TRAb. The TCR library was made from RNA extracted from PBMCs. Investigators prepared the TCR beta libraries by applying iRepertoire HTBI primers and Arm-PCR of CDR3 regions. One entry per CDR3 protein, called by TCRdb with MiXCR from the multiplex PCR reads. There are more than 650,000 distinct CDR3 sequences in the sample; 25% to 30% occur only once, and under 50% lies in the top ten. The material was peripheral blood mononuclear cells (PBMCs), obtained when the disease was refractory, from a patient treated with antithyroid drugs. Receptors originate from a female donor with Graves disease.

J is TRBJ1-5 and V is TRBV30, with D possibly TRBD1 on 6 matching bases. V lost 0 bases and J 4 bases, leaving 10 bases between the germline ends. The germline gives CDR1 GTSNPN, CDR2 SVGIG (reference sequence). There are 14 residues in the CDR3. The CDR3 loop reads CAWSVGGVNQPQHF. The DNA of the CDR3 is TGTGCCTGGAGTGTAGGGGGGGTAAATCAGCCCCAGCATTTT.

Of note for this clonotype: This may arise from a read error, as a much more abundant clone is one base away. V is TRBV11-2 and J is TRBJ1-1; D unresolved. Germline loops: CDR1 SGHAT, CDR2 FQNNGV. The CDR3 spans 15 residues. The V and J ends lost 5 bases and 2 bases respectively, with 15 bases between them. In DNA form, the CDR3 reads TGTGCCAGCAGCAAAAACTGGGGTCTTAACACTGAAGCTTTCTTT. Translating it yields CASSKNWGLNTEAFF. The full variable domain, rest sourced from reference TRBV11-2 and TRBJ1-1, is EAGVAQSPRYKIIEKRQSVAFWCNPISGHATLYWYQQILGQGPKLLIQFQNNGVVDDSQLPKDRFSAERLKGVDSTLKIQPAKLEDSAVYLCASSKNWGLNTEAFFGQGTRLTVV.

This clonotype was seen only a few times. The chain is built from TRBV30 and TRBJ2-7, with 7 bases fitting TRBD1. Germline V gene lookup returns CDR1 GTSNPN and CDR2 SVGIG (reference sequence). This CDR3 has 14 residues. V lost 4 bases to trimming and J lost 3 bases; unmatched junction nucleotides: 9. CDR3 nucleotides: TGTGCCTGGATGAGGGACAGCCCGGTCTACGAGCAGTACTTC. Its translation is CAWMRDSPVYEQYF.

J is TRBJ1-4 and V is TRBV15, with 7 bases lining up with TRBD1. The trim removed 9 bases at V and 3 bases at J, leaving 7 bases unmatched. Looked up from germline, CDR1 is LNHNV and CDR2 is YYDKDF (reference sequence). The CDR3 spans 14 residues. CDR3 protein: CATKGQVANEKLFF. CDR3 nucleotides: TGTGCCACGAAAGGACAGGTCGCTAATGAAAAACTGTTTTTT. Using reference TRBV15 and TRBJ1-4 for the parts outside the CDR3, the full variable domain is DAMVIQNPRYQVTQFGKPVTLSCSQTLNHNVMYWYQQKSSQAPKLLFHYYDKDFNNEADTPDNFQSRRPNTSFCFLDIRSPGLGDTAMYLCATKGQVANEKLFFGSGTQLSVL.

There are many counts of this clonotype. The chain carries TRBV12-3 or TRBV12-4 and TRBJ1-6, with a weak D call TRBD1 (6 bases). The CDR3 consists of 15 residues. V lost 7 bases and J lost 6, with 16 bases in between. CDR3 sequence (DNA): TGTGCCAGCACCCTAGACACAGGGATTAATTCACCCCTCCACTTT. Translation gives CASTLDTGINSPLHF.

This rearrangement joins TRBV11-2 to TRBJ2-6; 10 positions agree with TRBD2. Germline V gene lookup returns CDR1 SGHAT and CDR2 FQNNGV. This CDR3 spans 20 amino acids. The V segment lost 3 bases and the J segment 0 bases; nucleotides outside the gene matches: 11. CDR3 in DNA: TGTGCCAGCAGCTTTTGGGCTAGCGGGAGCAGTGGCTCTGGGGCCAACGTCCTGACTTTC. Amino acid sequence: CASSFWASGSSGSGANVLTF.

The chain is built from TRBV27 and TRBJ2-7, with 7 bases identical to TRBD1. The CDR3 spans 13 residues. V trimming: 5 bases; J trimming: 2 bases; junction bases outside the gene matches: 3. Looked up from germline, CDR1 is MNHEY and CDR2 is SMNVEV (reference sequence). The CDR3 reads CASSVQGAYEQYF. CDR3 DNA: TGTGCCAGCAGTGTCCAGGGGGCCTACGAGCAGTACTTC.

The chain is built from TRBV11-2 and TRBJ2-6; D may match TRBD1 or TRBD2 (5 bases each). Trimming pared 5 bases from V and 5 bases from J, leaving 19 bases between. Germline V gene sequence: CDR1 SGHAT, CDR2 FQNNGV. CDR3 length equals 17 residues. The CDR3 DNA follows: TGTGCCAGCAGCGCCCACCCGAGGGGAGACAGGGCCAACGTCCTGACTTTC. This encodes CASSAHPRGDRANVLTF.

This clonotype has only a few counts. This chain connects TRBV28 to TRBJ1-5, with 8 nucleotides matching TRBD1. This CDR3 contains 15 residues. V dropped 4 bases and J dropped 6; count of bases not matched to a gene: 8. CDR1 MDHEN and CDR2 SYDVKM come from the germline V gene. As DNA, the CDR3 is TGTGCCAGCAGTTCCGGACAGGGTTGGCGTCAGCCCCAGCATTTT. Translated, it gives CASSSGQGWRQPQHF.

CDR3 loop: CASSFGQGAQQYF. CDR3 in DNA: TGTGCCAGCAGTTTTGGACAGGGTGCCCAGCAGTACTTC. The rearrangement joins TRBV12-3 or TRBV12-4 to TRBJ2-7; 8 bases agree with TRBD1. With 3 bases clipped from V and 8 bases from J, the junction kept 6 bases outside the gene matches. CDR3 length: 13 residues.

This clonotype came up a few times. V is TRBV28 and J is TRBJ1-1; D is uncertain. V shed 8 bases and J shed 0 bases, with 10 bases lying between them. CDR1 is MDHEN, CDR2 SYDVKM, per germline. CDR3 length equals 13 residues. CDR3 protein: CASGRRMNTEAFF. The CDR3 bases are TGTGCCAGCGGCAGACGGATGAACACTGAAGCTTTCTTT.

This clonotype was observed a handful of times. The V call is TRBV11-2, the J call TRBJ1-5; no clear D. The CDR3 consists of 15 residues. Germline V CDR1 and CDR2: SGHAT, FQNNGV. The ends were cut back, 5 bases at V and 0 bases at J, with 11 bases in the middle. The CDR3 sequence is CASSQTGSSNQPQHF. The CDR3 bases are TGTGCCAGCAGCCAAACGGGAAGTAGCAATCAGCCCCAGCATTTT. The whole variable domain, filled in from reference TRBV11-2 and TRBJ1-5, reads EAGVAQSPRYKIIEKRQSVAFWCNPISGHATLYWYQQILGQGPKLLIQFQNNGVVDDSQLPKDRFSAERLKGVDSTLKIQPAKLEDSAVYLCASSQTGSSNQPQHFGDGTRLSIL.

J is TRBJ2-3 and V is TRBV20-1; D possibly corresponds to TRBD2 (5 bases). This CDR3 is 13 amino acids long. V shed 7 bases and J shed 1 base, with 12 bases lying between them. Germline V gives CDR1 DFQATT, CDR2 SNEGSKA (reference sequence). CDR3: CSVGEGGTDTQYF. The DNA of the CDR3 is TGCAGTGTTGGAGAGGGAGGCACAGATACGCAGTATTTT.

Turning to this clonotype: Lacking the conserved final phenylalanine or tryptophan, this CDR3 likely reflects a read error. The chain's CDR3 is CASSPSQGIGYGYTL. Here the CDR3 DNA reads TGTGCCAGCTCACCCTCCCAGGGAATTGGCTATGGCTACACCCTC. The chain uses TRBV18 and TRBJ1-2; possible D gene TRBD1, 5 bases. Germline CDR1 and CDR2: KGHSH and LQKENI. This CDR3 has 15 residues. The V and J ends lost 3 bases and 4 bases respectively, with 15 bases between them.

This clonotype was found a few times. The CDR3, as DNA: TGTGCCAGCAGCCCCCGGGGGAACGGATTGAACACTGAAGCTTTCTTT. This codes for CASSPRGNGLNTEAFF. V and J are TRBV14 and TRBJ1-1; maybe TRBD1 (5 bases). Trimming shortened V by 4 bases and J by 0 bases, and 15 bases separated the two germline ends. Germline CDR1 and CDR2: SGHDN and FVKESK. The CDR3 covers 16 residues.

The V gene is TRBV4-1, the J gene TRBJ2-7; D perhaps matches TRBD1 (7 bases). V lost 3 bases, J lost 6 bases, and 12 bases lay in between. The CDR3 runs 13 residues. In germline, CDR1 is MGHRA, CDR2 YSYEKL. The CDR3 is CASSHPGGPEQYF. For the CDR3, the DNA is TGCGCCAGCAGCCATCCAGGGGGGCCCGAGCAGTACTTC.

V usage is TRBV19 and J usage is TRBJ1-1; a weak D match, TRBD1 (5 bases). This CDR3 region has 15 residues. Germline V gene data show CDR1 as LNHDA and CDR2 as SQIVND (reference sequence). Trimming removed 0 bases at V and 2 bases at J, with 10 bases between. The CDR3 bases are TGTGCCAGTAGTATAGAGTTGGGGACCAACACTGAAGCTTTCTTT. Protein product: CASSIELGTNTEAFF.

The rearrangement joins TRBV29-1 to TRBJ1-2; D is unresolved. Per the germline V gene, CDR1 is SQVTM and CDR2 is ANQGSEA. V was shortened by 7 bases and J by 2 bases, with 11 bases between the two germline ends. CDR3 length: 12 residues. The CDR3, as DNA: TGCAGCGGCAGAATGGTAAACTATGGCTACACCTTC. Translating it yields CSGRMVNYGYTF. The variable domain in full, with the rest retrieved from reference TRBV29-1 and TRBJ1-2, is SAVISQKPSRDICQRGTSLTIQCQVDSQVTMMFWYRQQPGQSLTLIATANQGSEATYESGFVIDKFPISRPNLTFSTLTVSNMSPEDSSIYLCSGRMVNYGYTFGSGTRLTVV.

In its sample, this clonotype was seen a few times. In DNA, the CDR3 is TGTGCCAGCAGCTCGGGATGGGGGGGGGAGGGTCAGCCCCAGCATTTT. It is translated as CASSSGWGGEGQPQHF. This chain links TRBV7-2 with TRBJ1-5, with D possibly TRBD1 on 5 matching bases. V shed 4 bases and J shed 6 bases, with 19 bases lying between them. Germline assignment: CDR1 SGHTA and CDR2 FQGNSA. The CDR3 contains 16 residues. The full variable domain, its missing parts supplied by reference TRBV7-2 and TRBJ1-5, is GAGVSQSPSNKVTEKGKDVELRCDPISGHTALYWYRQSLGQGLEFLIYFQGNSAPDKSGLPSDRFSAERTGGSVSTLTIQRTQQEDSAVYLCASSSGWGGEGQPQHFGDGTRLSIL.

The sample holds many counts of this clonotype. This chain links TRBV28 with TRBJ1-2; 9 bases map to TRBD1. Germline CDR1 reads MDHEN; CDR2 reads SYDVKM. With V trimmed by 2 bases and J by 5 bases, 9 bases remained unmatched. The CDR3 has 16 amino acids. CDR3 in DNA: TGTGCCAGCAGTTTACACTCGGCCGGGACAGGGTATGGCTACACCTTC. Amino acids: CASSLHSAGTGYGYTF.

This clonotype was counted a few times. The J gene is TRBJ1-4, the V gene TRBV10-3; D is possibly TRBD1 (5 bases). The CDR3 sequence is 13 residues long. Germline CDR1 reads ENHRY; CDR2 reads SYGVKD. The V and J ends lost 6 bases and 7 bases respectively, with 12 bases between them. CDR3 in amino acids: CAISRGALEKLFF. CDR3 coding DNA: TGTGCCATCAGCCGAGGGGCCCTTGAAAAACTGTTTTTT.

Of note for this clonotype: A much more abundant neighbour one base away suggests this may be a read error. The rearrangement joins TRBV28 to TRBJ1-4; TRBD1 agrees at 8 bases. Germline CDR1 is MDHEN and CDR2 is SYDVKM. The CDR3 totals 15 residues. As DNA, the CDR3 is TGTGCCAGCAGACCTACAGGGGGAAGTGGTGAAAAACTGGTTTTT. As protein: CASRPTGGSGEKLVF.

This chain uses TRBV12-3 or TRBV12-4 with TRBJ1-3; D is unresolved. The length of the CDR3 is 14 residues. Trimming took 6 bases from V and 0 from J, leaving 9 bases between them. Here the CDR3 reads CASRSGNSGNTIYF. CDR3 nucleotides: TGTGCCAGCAGGTCCGGTAACTCTGGAAACACCATATATTTT.

This rearrangement joins TRBV5-4 to TRBJ1-2, with unresolved D. Germline values: CDR1 SGHNT, CDR2 YYREEE (reference sequence). The CDR3 runs to 13 residues. V was trimmed by 0 bases and J by 8 bases, leaving 11 bases between them. This chain's CDR3 is CASSLGEQGGYTF. DNA for the CDR3: TGTGCCAGCAGCTTGGGTGAGCAAGGCGGCTACACCTTC. The whole variable domain, filled in from reference TRBV5-4 and TRBJ1-2, reads ETGVTQSPTHLIKTRGQQVTLRCSSQSGHNTVSWYQQALGQGPQFIFQYYREEENGRGNFPPRFSGLQFPNYSSELNVNALELDDSALYLCASSLGEQGGYTFGSGTRLTVV.

This clonotype occurred many times. V is TRBV5-1 and J is TRBJ1-2, with 7 bases aligning to TRBD1. The germline V gene encodes CDR1 SGHRS and CDR2 YFSETQ. The CDR3 loop spans 13 amino acids. J was trimmed by 11 bases and V by 5 bases; bases with no gene match: 12. The CDR3: CASRSDRAWRYTF. The CDR3 nucleotides read TGCGCCAGCAGAAGCGACAGGGCTTGGCGTTACACCTTC.

This clonotype was observed at least ten times. The V gene is TRBV6-1, the J gene TRBJ2-2; possibly TRBD1 for D (6 bases). Germline V CDR1 and CDR2: MNHNS, SASEGT. CDR3 length: 12 amino acids. V was shortened by 9 bases and J by 7 bases, with 12 bases between the two germline ends. CDR3 in amino acids: CASQGYGGELFF. CDR3 nucleotides: TGTGCCAGTCAGGGGTACGGCGGGGAGCTGTTTTTT.

The chain carries TRBV14 and TRBJ1-1, with TRBD1 as a possible D gene (5 bases). From germline, CDR1 is SGHDN and CDR2 FVKESK. This CDR3 region has 14 residues. The V end was cut by 4 bases, the J end by 4 bases, with 13 bases between. CDR3 bases: TGTGCCAGCAGCCGGAGGGATCAGGGCACTGAAGCTTTCTTT. Amino acids: CASSRRDQGTEAFF.

This clonotype was found a few times. The gene calls are TRBV6-1 and TRBJ1-6; weak D call: TRBD1 (6 bases). This CDR3 has 15 residues. The germline V gene encodes CDR1 MNHNS and CDR2 SASEGT. The germline V and J ends were trimmed by 8 bases and 1 base, with 12 bases remaining between them. The chain's CDR3 is CASGGGRSYNSPLHF. As DNA, the CDR3 is TGTGCCAGCGGGGGCGGACGATCCTATAATTCACCCCTCCACTTT.

The rearrangement uses TRBV6-1 and TRBJ1-2, with a tentative D call TRBD1 (5 bases). The ends were cut back, 5 bases at V and 4 bases at J, with 11 bases in the middle. Germline V gene lookup returns CDR1 MNHNS and CDR2 SASEGT. The CDR3 contains 13 residues. CDR3 amino acids: CASSRGLIYGYTF. CDR3 DNA sequence: TGTGCCAGCAGTAGGGGACTGATCTATGGCTACACCTTC.

This chain links TRBV6-1 with TRBJ1-5; D gene ambiguous. CDR1 is MNHNS and CDR2 is SASEGT in the germline V gene. CDR3 length: 16 residues. V was clipped by 6 bases and J by 2 bases, with 17 bases between them. The CDR3 here is CASSQTVAAGNQPQHF. CDR3 in DNA: TGTGCCAGCAGCCAGACGGTCGCCGCGGGCAATCAGCCCCAGCATTTT.

The chain combines TRBV20-1 with TRBJ1-4, with 9 bases lining up with TRBD1. Trimming at V came to 5 bases and at J to 4 bases, leaving 8 bases not matched to a gene. The CDR3 covers 15 residues. CDR1 is DFQATT and CDR2 is SNEGSKA in the germline V gene (reference sequence). The CDR3 sequence is CSAPGTGRGNEKLFF. In nucleotides, the CDR3 is TGCAGTGCTCCTGGGACAGGGCGGGGTAATGAAAAACTGTTTTTT.

The chain has TRBV14 and TRBJ2-7, with D perhaps being TRBD1 or TRBD2 (6 bases each). Between the trimmed V and J ends, which lost 4 bases and 4 bases, there was a span of 23 bases. Germline V CDR1 and CDR2: SGHDN, FVKESK. The CDR3 is made up of 17 amino acids. CDR3 nucleotide sequence: TGTGCCAGCAGCCGAAATGTAGGGGGTACGGGAGAATACGAGCAGTACTTC. It codes for CASSRNVGGTGEYEQYF.